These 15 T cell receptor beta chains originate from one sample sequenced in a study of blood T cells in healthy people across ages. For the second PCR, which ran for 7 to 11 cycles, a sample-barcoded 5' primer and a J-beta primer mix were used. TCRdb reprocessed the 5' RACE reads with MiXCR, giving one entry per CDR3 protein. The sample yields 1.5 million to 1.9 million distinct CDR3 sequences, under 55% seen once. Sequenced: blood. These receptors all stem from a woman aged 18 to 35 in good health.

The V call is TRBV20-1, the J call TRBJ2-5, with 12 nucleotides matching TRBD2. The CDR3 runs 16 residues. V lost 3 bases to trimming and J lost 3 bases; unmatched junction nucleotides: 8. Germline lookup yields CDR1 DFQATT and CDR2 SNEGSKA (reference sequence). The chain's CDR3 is CSARVRLAGAEETQYF. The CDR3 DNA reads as TGCAGTGCTAGGGTCAGACTAGCGGGAGCGGAAGAGACCCAGTACTTC.

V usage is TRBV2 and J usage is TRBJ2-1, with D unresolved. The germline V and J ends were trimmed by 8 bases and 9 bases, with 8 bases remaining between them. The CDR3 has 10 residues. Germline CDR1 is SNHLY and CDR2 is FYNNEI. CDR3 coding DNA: TGTGCCAGCGGCCGGCTTGAGCAGTTCTTC. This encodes CASGRLEQFF.

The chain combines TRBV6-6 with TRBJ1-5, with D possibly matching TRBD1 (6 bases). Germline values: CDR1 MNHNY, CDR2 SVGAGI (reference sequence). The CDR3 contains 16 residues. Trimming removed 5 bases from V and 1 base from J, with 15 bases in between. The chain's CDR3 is CASSETRTASNQPQHF. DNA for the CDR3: TGTGCCAGCAGTGAGACCCGGACAGCAAGCAATCAGCCCCAGCATTTT.

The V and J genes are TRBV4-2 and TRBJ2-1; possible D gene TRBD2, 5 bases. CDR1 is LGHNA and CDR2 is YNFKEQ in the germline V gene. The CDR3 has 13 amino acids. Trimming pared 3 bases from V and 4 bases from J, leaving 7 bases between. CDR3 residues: CASSHTSYNEQFF. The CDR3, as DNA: TGTGCCAGCAGCCACACTAGTTACAATGAGCAGTTCTTC.

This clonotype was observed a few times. The CDR3 reads CASRPYRATNEKLFF. CDR3 DNA: TGTGCCAGCAGACCCTACAGGGCAACTAATGAAAAACTGTTTTTT. The rearrangement joins TRBV7-9 to TRBJ1-4; a weak D match, TRBD1 (6 bases). The germline CDR1 and CDR2 sequences are SEHNR and FQNEAQ (reference sequence). Trimming removed 6 bases from V and 0 bases from J, with 11 bases in between. CDR3 length equals 15 residues.

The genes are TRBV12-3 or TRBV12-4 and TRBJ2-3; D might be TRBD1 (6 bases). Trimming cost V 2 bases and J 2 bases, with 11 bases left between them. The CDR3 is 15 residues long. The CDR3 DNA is TGTGCCAGCAGTTTAATACAGGGTCTCACAGATACGCAGTATTTT. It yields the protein CASSLIQGLTDTQYF.

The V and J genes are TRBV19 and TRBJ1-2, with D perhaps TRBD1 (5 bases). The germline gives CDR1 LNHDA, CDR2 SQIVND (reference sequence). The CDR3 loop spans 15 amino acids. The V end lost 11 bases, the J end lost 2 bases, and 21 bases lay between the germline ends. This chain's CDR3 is CAAGGETLPNYGYTF. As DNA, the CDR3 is TGTGCCGCTGGGGGTGAGACACTTCCAAACTATGGCTACACCTTC.

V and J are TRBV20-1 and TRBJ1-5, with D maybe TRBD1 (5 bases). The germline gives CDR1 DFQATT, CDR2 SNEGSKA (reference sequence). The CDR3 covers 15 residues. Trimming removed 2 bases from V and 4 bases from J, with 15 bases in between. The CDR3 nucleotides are TGCAGTGCTAGACCGGACATTCGGGGGAATCAGCCCCAGCATTTT. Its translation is CSARPDIRGNQPQHF.

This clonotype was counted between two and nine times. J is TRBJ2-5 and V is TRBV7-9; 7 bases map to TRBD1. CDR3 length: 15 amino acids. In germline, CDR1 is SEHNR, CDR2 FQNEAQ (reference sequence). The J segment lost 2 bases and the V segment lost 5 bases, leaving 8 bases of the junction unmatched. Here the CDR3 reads CASSNPGQLQETQYF. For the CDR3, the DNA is TGTGCCAGCAGCAACCCGGGACAGCTTCAAGAGACCCAGTACTTC.

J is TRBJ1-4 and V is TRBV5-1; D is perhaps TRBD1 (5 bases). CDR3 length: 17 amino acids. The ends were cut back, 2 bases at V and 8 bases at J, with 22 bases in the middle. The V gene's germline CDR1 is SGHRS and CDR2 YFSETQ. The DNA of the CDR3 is TGCGCCAGCAGCTTAGGCGGAGGGGACCTACGGAGAGAAAAACTGTTTTTT. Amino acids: CASSLGGGDLRREKLFF. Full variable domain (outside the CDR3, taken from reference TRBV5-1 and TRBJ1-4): KAGVTQTPRYLIKTRGQQVTLSCSPISGHRSVSWYQQTPGQGLQFLFEYFSETQRNKGNFPGRFSGRQFSNSRSEMNVSTLELGDSALYLCASSLGGGDLRREKLFFGSGTQLSVL.

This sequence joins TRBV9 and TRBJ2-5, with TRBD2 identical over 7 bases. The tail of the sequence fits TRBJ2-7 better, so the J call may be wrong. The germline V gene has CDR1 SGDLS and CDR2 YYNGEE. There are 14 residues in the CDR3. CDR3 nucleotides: TGTGCCAGCAGCGTAGTCGGCGGGAGTGACGAGCAGTACTTC. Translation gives CASSVVGGSDEQYF.

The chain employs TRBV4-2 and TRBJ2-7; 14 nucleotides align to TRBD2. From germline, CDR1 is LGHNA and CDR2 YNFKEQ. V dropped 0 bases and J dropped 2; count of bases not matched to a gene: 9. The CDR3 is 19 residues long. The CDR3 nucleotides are TGTGCCAGCAGCCAAGACGGGACTAGCGGGAGTCCGGCTGCCTACGAGCAGTACTTC. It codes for CASSQDGTSGSPAAYEQYF.

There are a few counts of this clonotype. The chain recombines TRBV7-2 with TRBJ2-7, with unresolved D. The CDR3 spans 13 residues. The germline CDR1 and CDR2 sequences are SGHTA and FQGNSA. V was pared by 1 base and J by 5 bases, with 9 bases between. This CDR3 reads CASSLDPEHEQYF. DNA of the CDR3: TGTGCCAGCAGCTTAGACCCCGAGCACGAGCAGTACTTC.

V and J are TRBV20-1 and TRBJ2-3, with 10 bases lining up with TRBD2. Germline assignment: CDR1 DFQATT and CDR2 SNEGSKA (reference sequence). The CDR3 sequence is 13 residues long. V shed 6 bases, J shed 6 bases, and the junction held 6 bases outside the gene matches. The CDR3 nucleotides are TGCAGTGCGGCGCTTAGCGGGAGGGATACGCAGTATTTT. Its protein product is CSAALSGRDTQYF.

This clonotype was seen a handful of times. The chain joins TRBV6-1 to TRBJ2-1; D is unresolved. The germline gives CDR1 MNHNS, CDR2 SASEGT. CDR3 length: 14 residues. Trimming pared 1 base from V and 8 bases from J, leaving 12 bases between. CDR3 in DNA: TGTGCCAGCAGTGAAGAAAGCCGTTTTGATGAGCAGTTCTTC. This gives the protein CASSEESRFDEQFF.